The entry below gives a single T cell receptor (beta chain) sequence along with its context. Antigen specificity is unknown. The data belong to a study of T cell repertoires in cytomegalovirus infection. The overall study: Well-studied HLA-B-restricted CMV epitopes were used in the study alongside recently identified HLA-C-restricted ones. Through public TCR beta signatures, both CMV infection and matching HLA type were indicated. Overall study findings and caveats: The ex vivo response was dominated by HLA-C-restricted CMV-specific TCR beta clonotypes. Carriers of CMV and the relevant HLA type were discriminated by public TCR beta frequency.

The CDR3 runs to 17 residues. Looked up from germline, CDR1 is KGHSH and CDR2 is LQKENI. The ends were cut back, 3 bases at V and 0 bases at J, with 12 bases in the middle. TCRdb re-derived calls from the reads in MiXCR, one entry per CDR3 protein. The sample holds 300,000 or so distinct CDR3 sequences, around a quarter seen once. The rearrangement links TRBV18 to TRBJ2-6; D unclear. The starting material was cultured PBMCs, obtained from culture after CMV antigen stimulation. The receptor was derived from a human donor in good health (CMV status not recorded). Some clones in this sample may be carry-over from other donors' samples. CDR3 sequence reads: CASSPMDVDSGANVLTF. The CDR3 region has the DNA TGTGCCAGCTCACCGATGGACGTAGACTCTGGGGCCAACGTCCTGACTTTC.